The rows below give T cell receptor beta chains drawn from one sample of a study of T cell clonotyping in hematopoietic cell transplantation. TCRdb's table, derived via immunoSEQ multiplex PCR, lists solely in-frame clones and lacks some. Among about 3,100 clones listed, approximately 60% were seen once. Sequences were derived from peripheral blood mononuclear cells, sampled 30 days after allogeneic stem cell transplant. The source is a female patient aged 30 to 40 who had an allogeneic stem cell transplant, so T cells may come from the graft donor. Some clones in this sample may be carry-over from other donors' samples. Both conserved end residues are part of each CDR3. The D gene is left open where the match is weak.

cdr3_aa v_call d_call j_call
CASSLSPGLTDTQYF TRBV13 . TRBJ2-3
CATSQNLEGTGELFF TRBV18 . TRBJ2-2
CASSQDKDNPWSTEAFF TRBV4-1 . TRBJ1-1
CASSVAGSYEQYF TRBV9 . TRBJ2-7
CSVQDPANQETQYF TRBV29-1 . TRBJ2-5
CASSTPDRVSYGYTF TRBV19 TRBD1 TRBJ1-2
CASSYGGNTIYF TRBV6-5 . TRBJ1-3
CASSIYRDSTGELFF TRBV18 TRBD1 TRBJ2-2
CASSLQGAGNQPQHF TRBV7-2 . TRBJ1-5
CASGIGTGGGYTF TRBV27 TRBD1 TRBJ1-2
CASSLWTGDHEQYF TRBV5-4 TRBD1 TRBJ2-7
CASSPSTTGELFF TRBV9 . TRBJ2-2
CSALSYAPYEQYF TRBV29-1 . TRBJ2-7